The 10 T cell receptor beta chains presented below share a single source sample, sequenced in a study of T cell changes during pregnancy in multiple sclerosis. TCRdb's copy holds only in-frame clones and misses some; the assay was immunoSEQ multiplex PCR. The table records approximately 45,000 clones, about 91% of them present only once. Here the sequenced sample was CD4+ T cells from peripheral blood mononuclear cells, taken in the second trimester of pregnancy. Receptors originate from a female donor in good health, enrolled as a control in a pregnancy study.

This rearrangement joins TRBV7-2 to TRBJ1-5, with 11 bases fitting TRBD1. Germline assignment: CDR1 SGHTA and CDR2 FQGNSA. The junction had 3 bases not matched to a gene; V was cut back by 5 bases and J by 3 bases. The CDR3 is made up of 15 amino acids. This CDR3 reads CASSTDRGLNQPQHF. Here the CDR3 DNA reads TGTGCCAGCAGCACGGACAGGGGGCTCAATCAGCCCCAGCATTTT.

V gene TRBV6-5 combines with J gene TRBJ1-2, with TRBD1 identical over 7 bases. The CDR3 covers 15 residues. J was trimmed by 3 bases and V by 8 bases; bases with no gene match: 12. Germline loops: CDR1 MNHEY, CDR2 SVGAGI. This CDR3 reads CASCRQGILHYGYTF. CDR3 DNA sequence: TGTGCCAGCTGTCGACAGGGCATCCTTCACTATGGCTACACCTTC.

A word on this clone: This CDR3 is also generated by other DNA sequences in the sample. The genes are TRBV2 and TRBJ1-6, with D perhaps TRBD1 (6 bases). CDR1 is SNHLY, CDR2 FYNNEI, per germline. Trimming pared 6 bases from V and 8 bases from J, leaving 20 bases between. The CDR3 totals 16 residues. CDR3: CASRGGTGGGDSPLHF. In DNA form, the CDR3 reads TGTGCCAGCAGGGGCGGGACGGGGGGCGGTGATTCACCCCTCCACTTT.

This clone was seen once. This sequence joins TRBV5-1 and TRBJ2-5; 7 bases align to TRBD2. V dropped 4 bases and J dropped 2; count of bases not matched to a gene: 5. There are 14 residues in the CDR3. The germline V gene has CDR1 SGHRS and CDR2 YFSETQ. The chain's CDR3 is CASSPAGGQETQYF. CDR3 DNA sequence: TGCGCCAGCAGCCCGGCCGGGGGGCAAGAGACCCAGTACTTC.

V gene TRBV10-3 combines with J gene TRBJ1-5; the D is unclear. The CDR3 is 15 amino acids. Germline-derived CDR1 and CDR2 are ENHRY and SYGVKD. V shed 0 bases and J shed 3 bases, with 9 bases lying between them. DNA of the CDR3: TGTGCCATCAGTGAGTCGGGAGGGCTCAATCAGCCCCAGCATTTT. Translated: CAISESGGLNQPQHF.

The chain joins TRBV15 to TRBJ1-3; 9 bases line up with TRBD1. V lost 8 bases to trimming and J lost 4 bases; unmatched junction nucleotides: 9. The CDR3 is 15 amino acids. The germline CDR1 and CDR2 sequences are LNHNV and YYDKDF (reference sequence). Here the CDR3 DNA reads TGTGCCACCGCTACGATGGGACAGGGAGGAAACACCATATATTTT. Residues: CATATMGQGGNTIYF.

This chain uses TRBV11-2 with TRBJ2-2; 9 positions match TRBD1. This CDR3 has 16 residues. J lost 5 bases, V lost 5 bases, and 9 bases had no gene match. Germline CDR1 reads SGHAT; CDR2 reads FQNNGV. The CDR3 loop is CASSVPTGGRTGELFF. As DNA, the CDR3 is TGTGCCAGCAGCGTACCAACAGGGGGCAGGACCGGGGAGCTGTTTTTT.

The chain joins TRBV4-3 to TRBJ2-1, with 14 bases identical to TRBD2. The ends lost 3 bases at V and 7 bases at J; junction bases unmatched: 8. The CDR3 sequence is 17 residues long. The germline V gene encodes CDR1 LGHNA and CDR2 YSLEER. The DNA of the CDR3 is TGCGCCAGCAGCCACCGACTAGCGGGGGGGCTCTATAATGAGCAGTTCTTC. Translation: CASSHRLAGGLYNEQFF.

The chain combines TRBV7-2 with TRBJ2-7; no definite D call. Looked up from germline, CDR1 is SGHTA and CDR2 is FQGNSA. The CDR3 covers 16 residues. V was trimmed by 1 base and J by 1 base, leaving 14 bases between them. The CDR3 sequence is CASSLGWAVPSYEQYF. CDR3 DNA: TGTGCCAGCAGCTTAGGTTGGGCAGTACCGTCCTACGAGCAGTACTTC.

This chain uses TRBV5-1 with TRBJ2-2; 8 bases line up with TRBD1. The CDR3 totals 14 residues. The V segment lost 6 bases and the J segment 6 bases; nucleotides outside the gene matches: 7. CDR1 SGHRS and CDR2 YFSETQ come from the germline V gene. CDR3 DNA: TGCGCCAGCATTGAACCAGGGGGCCCCGGGGAGCTGTTTTTT. It translates to CASIEPGGPGELFF. The full variable domain, in which reference TRBV5-1 and TRBJ2-2 provide the parts outside the CDR3, is KAGVTQTPRYLIKTRGQQVTLSCSPISGHRSVSWYQQTPGQGLQFLFEYFSETQRNKGNFPGRFSGRQFSNSRSEMNVSTLELGDSALYLCASIEPGGPGELFFGEGSRLTVL.